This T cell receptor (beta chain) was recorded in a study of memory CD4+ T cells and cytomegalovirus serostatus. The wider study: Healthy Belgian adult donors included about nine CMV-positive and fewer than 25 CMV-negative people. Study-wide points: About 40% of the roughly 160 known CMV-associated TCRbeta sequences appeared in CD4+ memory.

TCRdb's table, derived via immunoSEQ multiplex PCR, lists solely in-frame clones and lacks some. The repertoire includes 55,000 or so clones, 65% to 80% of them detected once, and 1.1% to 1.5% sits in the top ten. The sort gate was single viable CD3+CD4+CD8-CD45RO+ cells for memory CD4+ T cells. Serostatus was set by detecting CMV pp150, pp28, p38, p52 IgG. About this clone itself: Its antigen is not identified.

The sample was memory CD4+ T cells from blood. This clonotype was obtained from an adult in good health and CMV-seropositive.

The DNA for the CDR3 is TGTGCCTGGAGTGGGATGGCCGAAGCTTTCTTT. Protein sequence: CAWSGMAEAFF. The J gene is TRBJ1-1, the V gene TRBV30, with unresolved D. The V end lost 1 base, the J end lost 8 bases, and 8 bases lay between the germline ends. The CDR3 runs to 11 residues. CDR1 and CDR2 (germline): GTSNPN, SVGIG (reference sequence).